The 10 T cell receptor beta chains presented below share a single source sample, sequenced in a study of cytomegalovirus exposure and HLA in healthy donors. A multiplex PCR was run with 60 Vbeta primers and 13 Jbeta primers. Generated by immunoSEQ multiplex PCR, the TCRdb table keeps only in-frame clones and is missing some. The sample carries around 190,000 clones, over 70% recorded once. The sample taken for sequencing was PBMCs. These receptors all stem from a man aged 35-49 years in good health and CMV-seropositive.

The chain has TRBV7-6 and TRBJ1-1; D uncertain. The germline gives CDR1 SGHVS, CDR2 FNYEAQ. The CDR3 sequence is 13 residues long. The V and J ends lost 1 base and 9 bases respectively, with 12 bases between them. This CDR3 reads CASSLEQAGKAFF. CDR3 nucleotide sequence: TGTGCCAGCAGCTTAGAGCAAGCGGGTAAAGCTTTCTTT.

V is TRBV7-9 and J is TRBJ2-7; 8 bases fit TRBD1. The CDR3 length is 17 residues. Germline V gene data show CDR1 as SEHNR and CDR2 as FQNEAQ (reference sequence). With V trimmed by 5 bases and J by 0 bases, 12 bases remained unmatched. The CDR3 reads CASSHSRQGLFSYEQYF. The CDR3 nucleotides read TGTGCCAGCAGCCACTCGAGACAGGGGCTATTCTCCTACGAGCAGTACTTC.

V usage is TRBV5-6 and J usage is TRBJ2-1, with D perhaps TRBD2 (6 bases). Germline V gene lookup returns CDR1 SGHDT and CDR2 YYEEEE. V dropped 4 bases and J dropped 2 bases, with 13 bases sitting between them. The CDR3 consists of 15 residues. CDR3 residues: CASSRSGAAYNEQFF. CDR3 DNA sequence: TGTGCCAGCAGCCGTAGCGGAGCTGCCTACAATGAGCAGTTCTTC.

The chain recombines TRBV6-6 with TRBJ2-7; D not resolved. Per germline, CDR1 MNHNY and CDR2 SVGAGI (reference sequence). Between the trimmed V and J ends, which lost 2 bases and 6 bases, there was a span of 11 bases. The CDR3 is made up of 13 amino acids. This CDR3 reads CASSYADMVEQYF. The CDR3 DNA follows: TGTGCCAGCAGTTACGCCGACATGGTCGAGCAGTACTTC.

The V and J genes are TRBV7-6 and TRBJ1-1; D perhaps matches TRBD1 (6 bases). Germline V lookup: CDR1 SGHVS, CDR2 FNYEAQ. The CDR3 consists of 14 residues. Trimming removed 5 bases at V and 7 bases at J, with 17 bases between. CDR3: CASSLYREGGEAFF. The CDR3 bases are TGTGCCAGCAGCCTTTACAGGGAGGGTGGTGAAGCTTTCTTT.

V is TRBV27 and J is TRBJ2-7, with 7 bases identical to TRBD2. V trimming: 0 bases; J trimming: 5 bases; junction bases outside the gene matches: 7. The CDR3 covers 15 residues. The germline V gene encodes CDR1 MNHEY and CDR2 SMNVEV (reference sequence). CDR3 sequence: CASSLSATSSNEQYF. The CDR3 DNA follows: TGTGCCAGCAGTTTATCGGCGACTAGCAGCAACGAGCAGTACTTC.

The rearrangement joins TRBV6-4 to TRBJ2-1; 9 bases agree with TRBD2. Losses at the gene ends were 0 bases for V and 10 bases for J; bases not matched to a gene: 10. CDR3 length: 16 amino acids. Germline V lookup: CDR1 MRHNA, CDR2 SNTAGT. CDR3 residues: CASSDSGAGGPWEQFF. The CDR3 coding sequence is TGTGCCAGCAGTGACTCTGGGGCGGGAGGGCCGTGGGAGCAGTTCTTC.

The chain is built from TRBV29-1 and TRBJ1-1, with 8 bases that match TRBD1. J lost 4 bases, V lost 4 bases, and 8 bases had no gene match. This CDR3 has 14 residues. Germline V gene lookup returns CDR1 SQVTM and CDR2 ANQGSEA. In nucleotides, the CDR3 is TGCAGCGTTGGGTGGCAGGGGGCTGGCACTGAAGCTTTCTTT. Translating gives CSVGWQGAGTEAFF.

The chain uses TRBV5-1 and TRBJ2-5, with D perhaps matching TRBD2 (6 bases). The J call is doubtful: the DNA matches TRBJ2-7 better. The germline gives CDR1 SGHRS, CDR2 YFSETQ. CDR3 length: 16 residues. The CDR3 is CASSPVGRGSSYEQYF. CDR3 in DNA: TGCGCCAGCAGCCCGGTAGGGCGGGGAAGCTCCTACGAGCAGTACTTC.

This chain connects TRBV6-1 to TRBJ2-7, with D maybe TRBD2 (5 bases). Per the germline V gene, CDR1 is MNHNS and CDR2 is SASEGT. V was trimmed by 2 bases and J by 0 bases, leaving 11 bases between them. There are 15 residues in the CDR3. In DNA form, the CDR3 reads TGTGCCAGCAGTGAAAGCGGTTTAAGCTCCTACGAGCAGTACTTC. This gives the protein CASSESGLSSYEQYF.